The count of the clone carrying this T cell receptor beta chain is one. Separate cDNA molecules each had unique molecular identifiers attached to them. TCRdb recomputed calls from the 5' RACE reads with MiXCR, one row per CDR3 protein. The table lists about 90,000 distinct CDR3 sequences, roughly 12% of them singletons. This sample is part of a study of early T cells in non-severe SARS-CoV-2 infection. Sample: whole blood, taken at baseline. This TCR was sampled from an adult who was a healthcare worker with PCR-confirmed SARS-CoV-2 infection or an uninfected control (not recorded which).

The CDR3 DNA sequence: TGTGCCAGCAGTTTATCCCTCGTCACAGATACGCAGTATTTT. Amino acids: CASSLSLVTDTQYF. The rearrangement uses TRBV12-3 or TRBV12-4 and TRBJ2-3; D is uncertain. V was pared by 2 bases and J by 2 bases, with 8 bases between. CDR3 length: 14 residues.